The subject of this entry is one T cell receptor beta chain. The data were obtained in a study of cytomegalovirus exposure and HLA in healthy donors. Germline CDR1 MNHNS, CDR2 SASEGT. The ends lost 10 bases at V and 6 bases at J; junction bases unmatched: 10. The CDR3 extends over 15 amino acids. PCR used 60 Vbeta primers and 13 Jbeta primers. This table comes from immunoSEQ multiplex PCR, and its TCRdb copy is limited to in-frame clones, with some not included. The sample comprises under 200,000 clones, 65% to 85% of which are singletons, and around 5.8% rests with the top ten. The source of this sequence is a male donor in good health and CMV-seropositive. Sequencing was done on a sample of PBMCs. The chain employs TRBV6-1 and TRBJ2-3, with TRBD2 matching 13 bases. CDR3 sequence: CANSPGLAGLDTQYF. CDR3 in DNA: TGTGCCAACTCACCGGGACTAGCGGGACTGGATACGCAGTATTTT.